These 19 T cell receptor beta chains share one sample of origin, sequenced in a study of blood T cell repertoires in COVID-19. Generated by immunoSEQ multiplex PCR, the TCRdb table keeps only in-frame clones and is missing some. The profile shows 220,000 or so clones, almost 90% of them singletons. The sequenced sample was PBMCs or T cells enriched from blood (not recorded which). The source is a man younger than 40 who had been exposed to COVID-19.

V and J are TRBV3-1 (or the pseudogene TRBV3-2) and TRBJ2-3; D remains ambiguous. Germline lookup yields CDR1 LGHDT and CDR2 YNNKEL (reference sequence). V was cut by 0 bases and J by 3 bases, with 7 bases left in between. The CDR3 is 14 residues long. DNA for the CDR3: TGTGCCAGCAGCCAAGATTCGCGGACAGATACGCAGTATTTT. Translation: CASSQDSRTDTQYF.

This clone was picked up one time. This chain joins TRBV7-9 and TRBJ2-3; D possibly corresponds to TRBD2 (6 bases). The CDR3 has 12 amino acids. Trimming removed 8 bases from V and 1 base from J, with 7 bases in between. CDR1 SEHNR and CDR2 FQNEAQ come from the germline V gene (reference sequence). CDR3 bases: TGTGCCAGCGGGGAGGGCACAGATACGCAGTATTTT. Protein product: CASGEGTDTQYF.

The CDR3 here is CASSPDRGRTEAFF. DNA for the CDR3: TGTGCCAGCAGTCCAGACAGGGGGCGGACTGAAGCTTTCTTT. The chain combines TRBV6-6 with TRBJ1-1, with 10 bases that match TRBD1. Looked up from germline, CDR1 is MNHNY and CDR2 is SVGAGI (reference sequence). There are 14 residues in the CDR3. V lost 5 bases and J lost 5; bases outside the gene matches: 5.

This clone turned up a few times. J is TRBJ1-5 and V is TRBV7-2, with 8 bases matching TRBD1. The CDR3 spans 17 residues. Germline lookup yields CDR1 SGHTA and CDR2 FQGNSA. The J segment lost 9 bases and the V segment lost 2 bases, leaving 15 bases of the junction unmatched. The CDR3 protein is CASSLSGGTYSQGPQHF. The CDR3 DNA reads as TGTGCCAGCAGCTTATCAGGGGGCACCTACTCTCAGGGGCCCCAGCATTTT.

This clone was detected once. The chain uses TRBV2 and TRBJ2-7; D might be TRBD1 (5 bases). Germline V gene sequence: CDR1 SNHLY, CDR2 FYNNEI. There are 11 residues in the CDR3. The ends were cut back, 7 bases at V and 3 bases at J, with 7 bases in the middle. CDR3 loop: CASMQGYEQYF. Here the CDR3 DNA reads TGTGCCAGCATGCAGGGCTACGAGCAGTACTTC.

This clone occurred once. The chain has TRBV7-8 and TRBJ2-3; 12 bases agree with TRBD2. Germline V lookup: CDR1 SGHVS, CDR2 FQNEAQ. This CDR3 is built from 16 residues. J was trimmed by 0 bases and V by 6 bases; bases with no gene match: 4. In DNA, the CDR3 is TGTGCCAGCAGAGAACTAGCGGGGGGAAGCACAGATACGCAGTATTTT. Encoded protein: CASRELAGGSTDTQYF.

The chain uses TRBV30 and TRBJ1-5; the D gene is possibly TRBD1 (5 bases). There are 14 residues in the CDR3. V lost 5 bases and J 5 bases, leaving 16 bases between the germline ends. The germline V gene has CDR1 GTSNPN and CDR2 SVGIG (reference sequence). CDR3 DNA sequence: TGTGCCTGGGGGTCTGCCGGGGGATATCAGCCCCAGCATTTT. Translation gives CAWGSAGGYQPQHF.

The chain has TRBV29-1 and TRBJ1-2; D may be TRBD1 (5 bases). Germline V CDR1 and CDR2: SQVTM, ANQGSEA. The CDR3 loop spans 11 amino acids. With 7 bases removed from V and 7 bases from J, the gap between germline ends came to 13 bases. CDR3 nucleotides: TGCAGCGCCGCAGGGTCTGTTGGCTACACCTTC. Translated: CSAAGSVGYTF.

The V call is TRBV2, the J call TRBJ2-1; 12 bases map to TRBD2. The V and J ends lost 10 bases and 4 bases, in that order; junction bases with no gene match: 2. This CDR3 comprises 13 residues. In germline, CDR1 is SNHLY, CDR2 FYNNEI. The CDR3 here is CAIGTSGYNEQFF. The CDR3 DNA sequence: TGTGCCATCGGGACTAGCGGGTACAATGAGCAGTTCTTC. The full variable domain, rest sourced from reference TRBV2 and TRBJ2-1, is EPEVTQTPSHQVTQMGQEVILRCVPISNHLYFYWYRQILGQKVEFLVSFYNNEISEKSEIFDDQFSVERPDGSNFTLKIRSTKLEDSAMYFCAIGTSGYNEQFFGPGTRLTVL.

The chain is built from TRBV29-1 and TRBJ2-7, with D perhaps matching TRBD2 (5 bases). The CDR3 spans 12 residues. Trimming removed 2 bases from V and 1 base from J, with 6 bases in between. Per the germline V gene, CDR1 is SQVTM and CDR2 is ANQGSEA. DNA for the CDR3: TGCAGCGTTGAACGGGATTCCTACGAGCAGTACTTC. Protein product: CSVERDSYEQYF.

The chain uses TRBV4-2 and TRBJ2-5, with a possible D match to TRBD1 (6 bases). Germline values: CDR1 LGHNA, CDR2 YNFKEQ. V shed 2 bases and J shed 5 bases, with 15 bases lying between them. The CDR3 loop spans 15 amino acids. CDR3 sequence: CASSQLEQGVETQYF. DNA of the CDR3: TGTGCCAGCAGCCAACTAGAACAGGGTGTGGAGACCCAGTACTTC.

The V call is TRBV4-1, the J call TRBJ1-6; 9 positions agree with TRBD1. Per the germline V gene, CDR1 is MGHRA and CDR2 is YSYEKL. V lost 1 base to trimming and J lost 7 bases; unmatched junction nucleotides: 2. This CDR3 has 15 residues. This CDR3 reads CASSQGTGGNSPLHF. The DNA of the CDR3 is TGCGCCAGCAGCCAAGGAACAGGGGGCAATTCACCCCTCCACTTT.

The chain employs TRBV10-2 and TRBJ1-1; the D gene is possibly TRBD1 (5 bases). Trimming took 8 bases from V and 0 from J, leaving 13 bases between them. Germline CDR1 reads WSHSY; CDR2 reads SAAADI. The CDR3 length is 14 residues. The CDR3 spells CASSYDSLNTEAFF. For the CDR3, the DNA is TGCGCCAGCTCTTACGACAGCCTGAACACTGAAGCTTTCTTT.

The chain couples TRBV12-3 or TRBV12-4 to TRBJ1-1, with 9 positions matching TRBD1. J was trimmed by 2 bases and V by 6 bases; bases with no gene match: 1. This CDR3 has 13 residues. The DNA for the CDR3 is TGTGCCAGCAGGGGACAGGGCAACACTGAAGCTTTCTTT. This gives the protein CASRGQGNTEAFF.

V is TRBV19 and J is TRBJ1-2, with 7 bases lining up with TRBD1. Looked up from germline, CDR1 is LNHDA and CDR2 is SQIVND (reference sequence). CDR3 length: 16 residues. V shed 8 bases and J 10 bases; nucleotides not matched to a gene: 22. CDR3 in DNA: TGTGCCAGTGGTTTCCTGCGAGGGGGCGTCAAAATAGTCTACACCTTC. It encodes CASGFLRGGVKIVYTF.

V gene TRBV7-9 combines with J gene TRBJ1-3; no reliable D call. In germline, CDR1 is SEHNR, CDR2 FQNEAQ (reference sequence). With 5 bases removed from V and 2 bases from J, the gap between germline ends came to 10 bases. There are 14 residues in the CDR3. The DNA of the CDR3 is TGTGCCAGCAGCCACCCAACGGCTGGAAACACCATATATTTT. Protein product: CASSHPTAGNTIYF.

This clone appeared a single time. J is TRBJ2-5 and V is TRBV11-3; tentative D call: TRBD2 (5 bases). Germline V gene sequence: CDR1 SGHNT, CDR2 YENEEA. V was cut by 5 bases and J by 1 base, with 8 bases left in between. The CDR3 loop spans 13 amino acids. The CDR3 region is CASSQDSQETQYF. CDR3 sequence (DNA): TGTGCCAGCAGCCAGGACTCCCAAGAGACCCAGTACTTC.

The CDR3 coding sequence is TGTGCCAGCAGTTACGAGGGCGGGGAGTGGGAGACCCAGTACTTC. This codes for CASSYEGGEWETQYF. J is TRBJ2-5 and V is TRBV6-2 or TRBV6-3; D may be TRBD2 (6 bases). V lost 2 bases to trimming and J lost 5 bases, with 15 bases between them. The germline V gene has CDR1 MNHEY and CDR2 SVGEGT. This CDR3 has 15 amino acids.

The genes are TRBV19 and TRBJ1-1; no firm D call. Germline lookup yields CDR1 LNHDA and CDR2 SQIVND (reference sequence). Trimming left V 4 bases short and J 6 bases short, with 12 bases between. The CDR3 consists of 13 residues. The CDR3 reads CASSKETVSEAFF. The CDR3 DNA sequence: TGTGCCAGTAGTAAGGAAACAGTTTCTGAAGCTTTCTTT.